The source of this T cell receptor beta chain is a study of identical twins. Trimming cost V 4 bases and J 4 bases, with 12 bases left between them. The CDR3 consists of 14 residues. Germline V CDR1 and CDR2: SGHNT, YENEEA. This clonotype came up many times. TCRdb re-called the 5' RACE reads with MiXCR, one entry per CDR3 protein. The sample holds more than 350,000 distinct CDR3 sequences; approximately 8.8% are singletons and the top ten take over 7%. Sequences were obtained from naive T cells sorted from blood. The sequence came from a woman aged 45-60 years in good health. The V call is TRBV11-3, the J call TRBJ2-3, with D possibly called TRBD1 or TRBD2 (5 bases each). CDR3 sequence reads: CASSSRDHADTQYF. DNA for the CDR3: TGTGCCAGCAGCTCCCGGGACCATGCAGATACGCAGTATTTT. The variable domain in full, with the rest retrieved from reference TRBV11-3 and TRBJ2-3, is EAGVVQSPRYKIIEKKQPVAFWCNPISGHNTLYWYLQNLGQGPELLIRYENEEAVDDSQLPKDRFSAERLKGVDSTLKIQPAELGDSAVYLCASSSRDHADTQYFGPGTRLTVL.